One sample yielded the 10 T cell receptor beta chains listed below, sequenced in a study of technical replicates of blood from several donors. Profiled with immunoSEQ multiplex PCR; TCRdb holds only in-frame clones, not every one. The repertoire holds fewer than 90,000 clones, approximately 94% seen once, with about 0.27% in the top ten. What was sequenced was T cells isolated from PBMCs. Receptors originate from a human donor in good health.

The chain employs TRBV27 and TRBJ1-1, with no clear D. The CDR3 spans 14 residues. Germline CDR1 is MNHEY and CDR2 is SMNVEV (reference sequence). V lost 0 bases and J lost 4, with 9 bases in between. The CDR3 sequence is CASSLSGLGTEAFF. The CDR3 DNA is TGTGCCAGCAGTTTATCTGGGCTTGGCACTGAAGCTTTCTTT.

The chain joins TRBV7-3 to TRBJ2-7, with D perhaps matching TRBD2 (6 bases). Deletions cut 2 bases from V and 4 bases from J, with 15 bases between. Germline V gene data show CDR1 as SGHTA and CDR2 as FQGTGA. There are 15 residues in the CDR3. Here the CDR3 reads CASSLRGGGEYEQYF. As DNA, the CDR3 is TGTGCCAGCAGCTTACGTGGCGGAGGGGAGTACGAGCAGTACTTC.

The CDR3 here is CASSPRAFRGLPGEPTYEQYF. CDR3 DNA sequence: TGCGCCAGCAGCCCTCGGGCCTTTCGAGGGTTACCGGGCGAACCGACCTACGAGCAGTACTTC. V and J are TRBV4-1 and TRBJ2-7, with D maybe TRBD2 (5 bases). The germline V gene encodes CDR1 MGHRA and CDR2 YSYEKL. Trimming stripped 4 bases from V and 2 bases from J, with 33 bases between. The CDR3 length is 21 residues.

The genes are TRBV20-1 and TRBJ2-5, with D uncertain. With the DNA end fitting TRBJ2-7 better, the J assignment may be wrong. The CDR3 has 11 amino acids. From germline, CDR1 is DFQATT and CDR2 SNEGSKA (reference sequence). CDR3 loop: CSAAYSHEQYF. In DNA, the CDR3 is TGCAGTGCCGCTTATTCCCACGAGCAGTACTTC.

This clone was recorded only once. The gene calls are TRBV2 and TRBJ2-7; D possibly corresponds to TRBD1 (7 bases). The CDR3 runs to 15 residues. Germline V gene lookup returns CDR1 SNHLY and CDR2 FYNNEI. V lost 8 bases and J 0 bases, leaving 17 bases between the germline ends. The CDR3 sequence is CASFPRGTDSYEQYF. CDR3 bases: TGTGCCAGCTTCCCTCGCGGGACAGACTCCTACGAGCAGTACTTC.

This rearrangement joins TRBV11-1 to TRBJ2-5, with D uncertain. Germline V gene sequence: CDR1 SGHAT, CDR2 FQDESV (reference sequence). Trimming removed 5 bases at V and 0 bases at J, with 13 bases between. The length of the CDR3 is 15 residues. The CDR3 sequence is CASSPTTDDQETQYF. The CDR3 region has the DNA TGTGCCAGCAGCCCTACCACCGATGACCAAGAGACCCAGTACTTC. The variable domain in full, completed from reference TRBV11-1 and TRBJ2-5, reads EAEVAQSPRYKITEKSQAVAFWCDPISGHATLYWYRQILGQGPELLVQFQDESVVDDSQLPKDRFSAERLKGVDSTLKIQPAELGDSAMYLCASSPTTDDQETQYFGPGTRLLVL.

The V gene is TRBV11-2, the J gene TRBJ2-1, with D possibly matching TRBD2 (6 bases). CDR1 is SGHAT, CDR2 FQNNGV, per germline. Trimming took off 5 bases at V and 0 bases at J, with 20 bases between the two ends. The CDR3 runs 18 residues. CDR3 DNA sequence: TGTGCCAGCAGCGGCGGGCTAGCGTCCGTAAGCTCCTACAATGAGCAGTTCTTC. This encodes CASSGGLASVSSYNEQFF.

The chain is built from TRBV27 and TRBJ1-3; weak D call: TRBD1 (5 bases). This CDR3 comprises 14 residues. In germline, CDR1 is MNHEY, CDR2 SMNVEV (reference sequence). Trimming took 3 bases from V and 2 from J, leaving 8 bases between them. DNA for the CDR3: TGTGCCAGCAGTTTGGGCAGGGCTGGAAACACCATATATTTT. This sequence encodes CASSLGRAGNTIYF.

The rearrangement links TRBV7-9 to TRBJ2-4; D not certain. V was cut by 2 bases and J by 2 bases, with 4 bases left in between. The CDR3 spans 13 residues. Germline values: CDR1 SEHNR, CDR2 FQNEAQ (reference sequence). For the CDR3, the DNA is TGTGCCAGCAGCTTAATCACCAAAAACATTCAGTACTTC. Amino acid sequence: CASSLITKNIQYF.

The J gene is TRBJ2-3, the V gene TRBV11-3; 7 bases match TRBD2. The junction had 2 bases not matched to a gene; V was cut back by 1 base and J by 1 base. The germline V gene has CDR1 SGHNT and CDR2 YENEEA. This CDR3 has 15 amino acids. This chain's CDR3 is CASSLGAGGTDTQYF. CDR3 DNA sequence: TGTGCCAGCAGCTTAGGTGCGGGGGGCACAGATACGCAGTATTTT.